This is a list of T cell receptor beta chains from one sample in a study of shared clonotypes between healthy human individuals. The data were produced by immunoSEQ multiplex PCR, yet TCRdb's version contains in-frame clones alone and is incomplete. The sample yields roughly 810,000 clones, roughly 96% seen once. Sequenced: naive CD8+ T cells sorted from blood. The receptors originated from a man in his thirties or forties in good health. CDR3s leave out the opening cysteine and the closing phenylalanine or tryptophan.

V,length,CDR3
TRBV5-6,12,ASSLQGNGNTIY
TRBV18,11,ASSKETTDTQY
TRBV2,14,ASTTLAATNPGAQY
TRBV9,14,ASSPSGTSGSHEQY
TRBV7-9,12,ASLGLALKHEQF
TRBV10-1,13,ASSRTGDIGDTQY
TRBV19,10,ASSSGTYEQY
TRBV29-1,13,SVEASGREEETQY
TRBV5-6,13,ASSQGQGGPDTQY
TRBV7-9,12,ASSSGDRPYEQY
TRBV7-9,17,ASSLARGRAPQAGDTQY
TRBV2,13,ASESLAGPNNEQF
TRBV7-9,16,ASSSRTSEREGENEQF
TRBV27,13,ASSFKGAPRYGYT
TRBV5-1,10,ASGDGAYEQY
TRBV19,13,ASSIGRLAGDEQF
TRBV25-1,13,ASSTSGGANYGYT
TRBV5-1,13,ASSLNGQAAYEQY
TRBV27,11,ASSRISNQPQH
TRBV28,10,ASSLSGNEQF
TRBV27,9,ASGATGELF
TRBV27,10,ASSSDSNEQF
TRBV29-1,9,SVGALGEQY
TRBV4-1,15,ASSQESWAGASYEQY
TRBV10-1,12,ASSDGQGDTEAF
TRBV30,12,AWRSWDRDYGYT
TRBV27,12,ASSRLRSSYEQY
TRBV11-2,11,ASSGDRYYEQY
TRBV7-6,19,ASSPRQASSSIRVAATEAF
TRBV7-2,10,ASSLSSYEQY
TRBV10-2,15,ASAPIPGQGIGDGYT
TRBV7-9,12,ASSWTDSGNTIY